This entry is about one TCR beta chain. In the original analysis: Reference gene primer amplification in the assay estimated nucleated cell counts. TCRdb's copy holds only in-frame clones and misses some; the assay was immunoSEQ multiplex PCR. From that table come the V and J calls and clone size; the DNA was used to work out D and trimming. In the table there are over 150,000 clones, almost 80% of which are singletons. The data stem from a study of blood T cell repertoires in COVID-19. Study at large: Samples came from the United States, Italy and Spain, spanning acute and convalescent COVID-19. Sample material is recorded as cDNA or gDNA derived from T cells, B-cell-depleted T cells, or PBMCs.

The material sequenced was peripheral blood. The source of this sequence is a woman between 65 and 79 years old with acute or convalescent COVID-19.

This chain's CDR3 is CASNMAGESGYTF. CDR3 DNA sequence: TGTGCCAGCAATATGGCGGGGGAGTCTGGCTACACCTTC. This sequence joins TRBV2 and TRBJ1-2; D possibly corresponds to TRBD1 (5 bases). The CDR3 has 13 residues. V was pared by 7 bases and J by 7 bases, with 16 bases between. CDR1 is SNHLY, CDR2 FYNNEI, per germline.